These 32 T cell receptor beta chains were all obtained from the same sample, sequenced in a study of cytomegalovirus exposure and HLA in healthy donors. Researchers ran the PCR with 60 Vbeta and 13 Jbeta primers. The protocol was immunoSEQ multiplex PCR, while the TCRdb copy is restricted to in-frame clones and leaves out a portion. Found here are about 150,000 clones, 75% of them singletons; the top ten hold over 1.1%. The sample was PBMCs. Receptor source: a man aged 18 to 30 in good health and CMV-seronegative.

The CDR3 loop is CAISDRARGQPQHF. CDR3 sequence (DNA): TGTGCCATCAGTGATCGGGCTCGGGGTCAGCCCCAGCATTTT. The gene calls are TRBV10-3 and TRBJ1-5, with D unclear. In germline, CDR1 is ENHRY, CDR2 SYGVKD. CDR3 size: 14 residues. Trimming pared 3 bases from V and 6 bases from J, leaving 12 bases between.

The table lists this clone with a count of one. V usage is TRBV5-4 and J usage is TRBJ2-7; 8 nucleotides match TRBD2. The ends lost 4 bases at V and 5 bases at J; junction bases unmatched: 11. The CDR3 has 15 residues. Looked up from germline, CDR1 is SGHNT and CDR2 is YYREEE (reference sequence). The CDR3 nucleotides read TGTGCCAGCAGCCCCCCGGGGCGGGGGGCAGACGAGCAGTACTTC. This sequence encodes CASSPPGRGADEQYF.

The chain joins TRBV5-6 to TRBJ2-3; D gene uncertain. The length of the CDR3 is 16 residues. Looked up from germline, CDR1 is SGHDT and CDR2 is YYEEEE. V gave up 0 bases and J gave up 6 bases, with 17 bases separating them. The chain's CDR3 is CASSLAPVGASDTQYF. CDR3 sequence (DNA): TGTGCCAGCAGCTTGGCGCCAGTAGGAGCCTCCGATACGCAGTATTTT. The full variable domain, rest sourced from reference TRBV5-6 and TRBJ2-3, is DAGVTQSPTHLIKTRGQQVTLRCSPKSGHDTVSWYQQALGQGPQFIFQYYEEEERQRGNFPDRFSGHQFPNYSSELNVNALLLGDSALYLCASSLAPVGASDTQYFGPGTRLTVL.

Details on this clone: A read error may account for a junction end that differs from germline. The V and J genes are TRBV7-9 and TRBJ2-7; weak D call: TRBD1 (5 bases). The germline V gene encodes CDR1 SEHNR and CDR2 FQNEAQ (reference sequence). This CDR3 is 13 amino acids long. CDR3 loop: CSSSRGSYGEQYF. CDR3 coding DNA: TGTTCCAGCAGTAGGGGCTCTTACGGGGAGCAGTACTTC.

This chain connects TRBV2 to TRBJ1-3; TRBD1 might be the D (5 bases). The length of the CDR3 is 16 residues. CDR1 and CDR2 from the germline V gene are SNHLY and FYNNEI. V lost 6 bases and J 0 bases, leaving 15 bases between the germline ends. CDR3 in amino acids: CASRPRQKYSGNTIYF. The CDR3 bases are TGTGCCAGCAGACCCAGACAGAAATACTCTGGAAACACCATATATTTT.

The sample holds a few counts of this clone. The chain links TRBV4-1 to TRBJ1-1; 7 bases are a match to TRBD1. The CDR3 totals 16 residues. Germline V gene data show CDR1 as MGHRA and CDR2 as YSYEKL. J gave up 3 bases and V 0 bases, and 7 bases lay outside the gene matches. The CDR3 DNA reads as TGCGCCAGCAGCCAAGATCAGGGGGTGTTGTACACTGAAGCTTTCTTT. Its translation: CASSQDQGVLYTEAFF.

The chain has TRBV12-2 and TRBJ2-3; the table calls TRBD2, which could not be checked here. TRBV12-2 is shown as a pseudogene. CDR3 length: 14 amino acids. The CDR3 is CASRLTSGRDTQYF. CDR3 bases: TGTGCAAGTCGCTTAACGTCCGGGAGAGATACGCAGTATTTT.

The DNA of the CDR3 is TGCGCCAGCAGCCAAGAGGGAGCGGGGTTCGAGGGAGATACGCAGTATTTT. Its translation is CASSQEGAGFEGDTQYF. V and J are TRBV4-3 and TRBJ2-3, with 7 bases identical to TRBD2. The junction had 11 bases not matched to a gene; V was cut back by 0 bases and J by 5 bases. Germline V gives CDR1 LGHNA, CDR2 YSLEER. This CDR3 has 17 residues.

The V call is TRBV27, the J call TRBJ1-2, with 10 bases that match TRBD1. J gave up 2 bases and V 6 bases, and 18 bases lay outside the gene matches. The CDR3 is 19 amino acids. Per germline, CDR1 MNHEY and CDR2 SMNVEV (reference sequence). The CDR3 DNA reads as TGTGCCAGCAGCCTAATGTCGGTCCGGGACAGGGGTACCAACTATGGCTACACCTTC. Its translation: CASSLMSVRDRGTNYGYTF.

By share, this clone counts as medium-sized (0.01 to 0.1%). This chain joins TRBV19 and TRBJ1-5, with D tentatively TRBD1 (5 bases). Between the trimmed V and J ends, which lost 6 bases and 3 bases, there was a span of 12 bases. This CDR3 region has 14 residues. Per the germline V gene, CDR1 is LNHDA and CDR2 is SQIVND (reference sequence). This CDR3 reads CASRRQSLNQPQHF. The CDR3 region has the DNA TGTGCCAGTAGGAGACAGTCGCTCAATCAGCCCCAGCATTTT.

The chain uses TRBV28 and TRBJ2-7; possibly TRBD2 for D (5 bases). The CDR3 runs to 14 residues. CDR1 MDHEN and CDR2 SYDVKM come from the germline V gene. With 5 bases removed from V and 2 bases from J, the gap between germline ends came to 13 bases. DNA of the CDR3: TGTGCCAGCAGTAAGACGGGGAGCCCCTACGAGCAGTACTTC. This sequence encodes CASSKTGSPYEQYF. Full variable domain (remainder filled in from reference TRBV28 and TRBJ2-7): DVKVTQSSRYLVKRTGEKVFLECVQDMDHENMFWYRQDPGLGLRLIYFSYDVKMKEKGDIPEGYSVSREKKERFSLILESASTNQTSMYLCASSKTGSPYEQYFGPGTRLTVT.

On this clone itself: One junction end does not reproduce the germline sequence, and a read error may be involved. V usage is TRBV2 and J usage is TRBJ1-2; D unresolved. The length of the CDR3 is 13 residues. The germline V gene has CDR1 SNHLY and CDR2 FYNNEI. The CDR3 is CASSEDRSYGYTF. CDR3 coding DNA: TGTGCCAGCAGCGAAGATAGATCCTATGGCTACACCTTC.

J is TRBJ2-3 and V is TRBV7-2; TRBD1 aligns across 7 bases. The trim removed 5 bases at V and 1 base at J, leaving 6 bases unmatched. Germline CDR1 and CDR2: SGHTA and FQGNSA. The CDR3 contains 15 residues. The CDR3 DNA is TGTGCCAGCAGCCCATCCGGACAGGGCACAGATACGCAGTATTTT. Its translation: CASSPSGQGTDTQYF.

The chain couples TRBV15 to TRBJ2-1, with 10 bases that match TRBD2. Trimming at V came to 7 bases and at J to 1 base, leaving 4 bases not matched to a gene. This CDR3 has 15 residues. The germline V gene has CDR1 LNHNV and CDR2 YYDKDF (reference sequence). CDR3: CATNPTSGSYNEQFF. In nucleotides, the CDR3 is TGTGCCACCAATCCGACTAGCGGGTCCTACAATGAGCAGTTCTTC. The full variable domain, rest sourced from reference TRBV15 and TRBJ2-1, is DAMVIQNPRYQVTQFGKPVTLSCSQTLNHNVMYWYQQKSSQAPKLLFHYYDKDFNNEADTPDNFQSRRPNTSFCFLDIRSPGLGDTAMYLCATNPTSGSYNEQFFGPGTRLTVL.

V usage is TRBV21-1 and J usage is TRBJ2-1; the table's D call, TRBD2, has no DNA check behind it. TRBV21-1 is an annotated pseudogene. This CDR3 is built from 17 residues. The CDR3 DNA reads as TGTGCCCGGAGAGGGGGGGCTAGCGGGAGAGTTTACAATGAGCAGTTCTTC. This encodes CARRGGASGRVYNEQFF.

The gene calls are TRBV7-9 and TRBJ2-7, with 9 nucleotides matching TRBD2. The CDR3 length is 16 residues. Trimming at V came to 5 bases and at J to 5 bases, leaving 13 bases not matched to a gene. The germline V gene encodes CDR1 SEHNR and CDR2 FQNEAQ (reference sequence). CDR3 sequence reads: CASSRRVAGAANEQYF. CDR3 nucleotides: TGTGCCAGCAGCCGTCGGGTAGCGGGGGCCGCCAACGAGCAGTACTTC.

The chain carries TRBV5-1 and TRBJ1-2, with D perhaps matching TRBD1 (5 bases). CDR1 and CDR2 from the germline V gene are SGHRS and YFSETQ. This CDR3 comprises 14 residues. V lost 4 bases to trimming and J lost 6 bases, with 16 bases between them. The CDR3 DNA reads TGCGCCAGCAGCCCCCGGGGGAGAGAGGATGGCTACACCTTC. Protein sequence: CASSPRGREDGYTF. The variable domain in full, completed from reference TRBV5-1 and TRBJ1-2, reads KAGVTQTPRYLIKTRGQQVTLSCSPISGHRSVSWYQQTPGQGLQFLFEYFSETQRNKGNFPGRFSGRQFSNSRSEMNVSTLELGDSALYLCASSPRGREDGYTFGSGTRLTVV.

This clone appeared a single time. The rearrangement joins TRBV30 to TRBJ2-5; D not resolved. The CDR3 has 13 amino acids. Germline V gives CDR1 GTSNPN, CDR2 SVGIG (reference sequence). Trimming cost V 8 bases and J 5 bases, with 18 bases left between them. Written as DNA, the CDR3 is TGTGCCCTAAGCCCCGCCCTCGGGGAGACCCAGTACTTC. It encodes CALSPALGETQYF. Full variable domain (remainder filled in from reference TRBV30 and TRBJ2-5): SQTIHQWPATLVQPVGSPLSLECTVEGTSNPNLYWYRQAAGRGLQLLFYSVGIGQISSEVPQNLSASRPQDRQFILSSKKLLLSDSGFYLCALSPALGETQYFGPGTRLLVL.

The V gene is TRBV7-2, the J gene TRBJ2-7; D is possibly TRBD2 (5 bases). Germline CDR1 and CDR2: SGHTA and FQGNSA. This CDR3 has 14 amino acids. V lost 5 bases and J lost 3, with 14 bases in between. In DNA form, the CDR3 reads TGTGCCAGCAGCCCGGGGATCGGCGGCTACGAGCAGTACTTC. Protein product: CASSPGIGGYEQYF. Complete variable domain (other parts from reference TRBV7-2 and TRBJ2-7): GAGVSQSPSNKVTEKGKDVELRCDPISGHTALYWYRQSLGQGLEFLIYFQGNSAPDKSGLPSDRFSAERTGGSVSTLTIQRTQQEDSAVYLCASSPGIGGYEQYFGPGTRLTVT.

The V gene is TRBV5-1, the J gene TRBJ1-5; D unclear. This CDR3 contains 14 residues. Trimming left V 2 bases short and J 6 bases short, with 12 bases between. Germline loops: CDR1 SGHRS, CDR2 YFSETQ. CDR3 region: CASSFTGLGQPQHF. The CDR3 nucleotides read TGCGCCAGCAGCTTTACGGGATTAGGTCAGCCCCAGCATTTT.

This chain joins TRBV19 and TRBJ2-3; tentative D call: TRBD2 (6 bases). This CDR3 has 14 amino acids. Germline CDR1 and CDR2: LNHDA and SQIVND (reference sequence). V lost 8 bases to trimming and J lost 3 bases, with 15 bases between them. CDR3 sequence: CASSFGLRTDTQYF. DNA of the CDR3: TGTGCCAGTTCTTTCGGACTAAGGACAGATACGCAGTATTTT.

The V call is TRBV18, the J call TRBJ2-7; 8 bases line up with TRBD1. The CDR3 has 15 residues. The V gene's germline CDR1 is KGHSH and CDR2 LQKENI. With V trimmed by 6 bases and J by 1 base, 8 bases remained unmatched. The CDR3 region is CASSPLDRGSYEQYF. CDR3 DNA sequence: TGTGCCAGCTCGCCCCTAGACAGGGGATCCTACGAGCAGTACTTC.

The CDR3 sequence is CAWSVLGNTIYF. The CDR3 nucleotides read TGTGCCTGGAGTGTTCTCGGAAACACCATATATTTT. The chain employs TRBV30 and TRBJ1-3; D not certain. Germline values: CDR1 GTSNPN, CDR2 SVGIG (reference sequence). V lost 0 bases and J lost 4, with 4 bases in between. The CDR3 spans 12 residues.

The rearrangement joins TRBV27 to TRBJ2-2; the D is unclear. Germline V lookup: CDR1 MNHEY, CDR2 SMNVEV (reference sequence). Trimming left V 7 bases short and J 3 bases short, with 12 bases between. The CDR3 runs to 14 residues. The CDR3 is CASTATRYTGELFF. The CDR3 DNA sequence: TGTGCCAGCACCGCGACACGTTACACCGGGGAGCTGTTTTTT.

The chain combines TRBV6-1 with TRBJ2-7; 8 nucleotides align to TRBD2. Trimming cost V 0 bases and J 1 base; bases outside gene matches: 5. Germline-derived CDR1 and CDR2 are MNHNS and SASEGT. This CDR3 contains 16 residues. This chain's CDR3 is CASSEAPGGGSYEQYF. Written as DNA, the CDR3 is TGTGCCAGCAGTGAAGCGCCGGGAGGGGGATCCTACGAGCAGTACTTC.

V is TRBV19 and J is TRBJ1-5, with 7 nucleotides matching TRBD1. The CDR3 has 15 residues. The V gene's germline CDR1 is LNHDA and CDR2 SQIVND (reference sequence). V was clipped by 5 bases and J by 2 bases; unmatched bases: 6. DNA of the CDR3: TGTGCCAGTAGTTCCCTCGGGACAGGCAATCAGCCCCAGCATTTT. This translates into CASSSLGTGNQPQHF.

The rearrangement joins TRBV6-5 to TRBJ1-2, with D perhaps matching TRBD1 (5 bases). V shed 5 bases and J shed 5 bases, with 18 bases lying between them. The CDR3 consists of 15 residues. From germline, CDR1 is MNHEY and CDR2 SVGAGI. The DNA for the CDR3 is TGTGCCAGCAGTCCCGGGGGACGGTCAGGGTATGGCTACACCTTC. It is translated as CASSPGGRSGYGYTF.

The gene calls are TRBV30 and TRBJ2-7; 12 nucleotides match TRBD1. The CDR3 runs to 15 residues. From germline, CDR1 is GTSNPN and CDR2 SVGIG (reference sequence). V gave up 7 bases and J gave up 6 bases; unmatched junction bases: 13. CDR3 amino acids: CASLLPGQGASEQYF. Written as DNA, the CDR3 is TGTGCCTCCTTGCTCCCGGGACAGGGGGCGTCCGAGCAGTACTTC.

This clone was picked up one time. The chain recombines TRBV7-9 with TRBJ2-2, with D perhaps TRBD2 (6 bases). The CDR3 spans 14 residues. Trimming removed 8 bases from V and 6 bases from J, with 16 bases in between. Germline V gene sequence: CDR1 SEHNR, CDR2 FQNEAQ (reference sequence). CDR3 in DNA: TGTGCCAGCCGTGTTCCGGGAGACGCCGGGGAGCTGTTTTTT. Protein product: CASRVPGDAGELFF.

This clone was seen more than once but under ten times. An end of the junction differs from the germline gene, which may be a read error. V is TRBV30 and J is TRBJ1-2; 7 bases agree with TRBD1. The CDR3 length is 12 residues. Per the germline V gene, CDR1 is GTSNPN and CDR2 is SVGIG (reference sequence). CDR3 DNA sequence: TGTGCCTGGAGTGTTGTAAAGGGACAGCGTGCCTTC. It translates to CAWSVVKGQRAF. The full variable domain, rest sourced from reference TRBV30 and TRBJ1-2, is SQTIHQWPATLVQPVGSPLSLECTVEGTSNPNLYWYRQAAGRGLQLLFYSVGIGQISSEVPQNLSASRPQDRQFILSSKKLLLSDSGFYLCAWSVVKGQRAFGSGTRLTVV.

This rearrangement joins TRBV7-9 to TRBJ2-7; tentative D call: TRBD2 (6 bases). This CDR3 spans 15 amino acids. The germline gives CDR1 SEHNR, CDR2 FQNEAQ (reference sequence). Trimming removed 5 bases from V and 7 bases from J, with 21 bases in between. CDR3 sequence (DNA): TGTGCCAGCAGCCATAGAGCGGGCGCCGGGGGAGAGCAGTACTTC. Encoded protein: CASSHRAGAGGEQYF.

V is TRBV5-6 and J is TRBJ2-5, with 9 bases identical to TRBD2. The DNA end is more similar to TRBJ2-7, so the J call may be wrong. The CDR3 extends over 15 amino acids. Germline V gene lookup returns CDR1 SGHDT and CDR2 YYEEEE. The CDR3 sequence: CASSTLGLALYEQYF. CDR3 DNA sequence: TGTGCCAGCAGCACCCTGGGACTAGCTCTCTACGAGCAGTACTTC.